The 9 T cell receptor beta chains reported below all come from one sample, sequenced in a study of blood T cell repertoires in COVID-19. Assay used: immunoSEQ multiplex PCR; TCRdb lists only in-frame clones, some missing. Found here are hundreds of thousands of clones, about 87% of them singletons; the top ten hold over 6%. The sample comprised peripheral blood. These receptors were obtained from a woman aged 45-65 years with COVID-19, enrolled during active disease.

The rearrangement links TRBV6-6 to TRBJ2-4; no firm D call. V was shortened by 6 bases and J by 0 bases, with 6 bases between the two germline ends. Germline lookup yields CDR1 MNHNY and CDR2 SVGAGI (reference sequence). The CDR3 is 13 residues long. This chain's CDR3 is CASRSLAKNIQYF. The CDR3 DNA follows: TGTGCCAGCAGATCTTTAGCCAAAAACATTCAGTACTTC.

This clone was counted between two and nine times. The V gene is TRBV27, the J gene TRBJ1-6; the D is unclear. Germline V gene lookup returns CDR1 MNHEY and CDR2 SMNVEV (reference sequence). The CDR3 runs to 12 residues. The ends were cut back, 8 bases at V and 5 bases at J, with 7 bases in the middle. The CDR3 nucleotides are TGTGCCAGCGCTAGAAATAATTCACCCCTCCACTTT. Translation: CASARNNSPLHF.

This chain connects TRBV7-8 to TRBJ1-2, with a possible D match to TRBD1 (5 bases). The CDR3 covers 14 residues. Trimming removed 5 bases at V and 8 bases at J, with 18 bases between. From germline, CDR1 is SGHVS and CDR2 FQNEAQ. CDR3 DNA: TGTGCCAGCAGCCCCCCCCCAGTCAGGGAAGGCTACACCTTC. Encoded protein: CASSPPPVREGYTF.

The V and J genes are TRBV2 and TRBJ1-1; possible D gene TRBD1, 6 bases. This CDR3 region has 14 residues. Trimming removed 4 bases from V and 1 base from J, with 10 bases in between. CDR1 is SNHLY, CDR2 FYNNEI, per germline. Here the CDR3 DNA reads TGTGCCAGCAGTGTTCGACAGGAGAACACTGAAGCTTTCTTT. Residues: CASSVRQENTEAFF.

The CDR3 DNA is TGTGCCAGCAGCTTATCTGGAGGGGAAGAGACCCAGTACTTC. It translates to CASSLSGGEETQYF. The rearrangement joins TRBV11-3 to TRBJ2-5; the D gene is possibly TRBD2 (6 bases). There are 14 residues in the CDR3. V lost 2 bases and J 3 bases, leaving 10 bases between the germline ends. CDR1 SGHNT and CDR2 YENEEA come from the germline V gene.

The V and J genes are TRBV11-2 and TRBJ2-7; D possibly corresponds to TRBD1 (6 bases). The V gene lost 3 bases and the J gene lost 4 bases, with 10 bases spanning the gap. The germline gives CDR1 SGHAT, CDR2 FQNNGV. The CDR3 sequence is 13 residues long. CDR3 amino acids: CASSFPQGYEQYF. DNA of the CDR3: TGTGCCAGCAGCTTCCCACAGGGATACGAGCAGTACTTC.

V is TRBV7-2 and J is TRBJ2-6; weak D call: TRBD2 (7 bases). The germline V and J ends were trimmed by 1 base and 2 bases, with 9 bases remaining between them. CDR3 length: 16 residues. In germline, CDR1 is SGHTA, CDR2 FQGNSA. CDR3 sequence reads: CASSLGGGPGANVLTF. DNA of the CDR3: TGTGCCAGCAGCTTAGGGGGGGGGCCTGGGGCCAACGTCCTGACTTTC.

The genes are TRBV3-1 (or the pseudogene TRBV3-2) and TRBJ1-1; tentative D call: TRBD1 (5 bases). V was pared by 2 bases and J by 4 bases, with 17 bases between. This CDR3 has 16 residues. Looked up from germline, CDR1 is LGHDT and CDR2 is YNNKEL (reference sequence). The CDR3 DNA sequence: TGTGCCAGCAGCCAATCACCCGGGGGTAAAGGCACTGAAGCTTTCTTT. It specifies CASSQSPGGKGTEAFF.

The chain couples TRBV2 to TRBJ1-1; D is possibly TRBD1 (5 bases). Germline V gene lookup returns CDR1 SNHLY and CDR2 FYNNEI. CDR3 length equals 14 residues. Trimming shortened V by 4 bases and J by 1 base, and 10 bases separated the two germline ends. In DNA, the CDR3 is TGTGCCAGCAGTGGGGGCAGGGCGAACACTGAAGCTTTCTTT. This gives the protein CASSGGRANTEAFF.